The clone carrying this T cell receptor beta chain occurred once. Its antigen remains unidentified. These data originate in a study of T-cell reconstitution after alpha-beta-depleted transplantation in children. Preparation of the TCRbeta library was carried out with unique molecular identifiers. Via MiXCR, TCRdb re-called the PCR reads, giving one row per CDR3 protein. Of about 250,000 distinct CDR3 sequences in the sample, under 30% were seen once. General observations from the study: Reportedly, roughly two months post-transplant, alpha-beta T cells arose from several hundred expanded graft clones. The main origin of T-cell counts and diversity one year after transplant was newly produced T cells. Several patients had high TCRbeta diversity at day 60; it came from surviving recipient T cells and thymic progenitors.

This CDR3 is built from 14 residues. The V and J ends lost 2 bases and 0 bases respectively, with 8 bases between them. The germline V gene encodes CDR1 SGHTA and CDR2 FQGTGA. Specimen: PBMCs, mostly from graft donor cells, collected 360 days after TCRalphabeta/CD19-depleted stem cell transplant. This chain connects TRBV7-3 to TRBJ2-7; possible D gene TRBD2, 5 bases. The clonotype was recovered from a female patient between 2 and 10 years old who had a stem cell transplant for congenital amegakaryocytic thrombocytopenia, so the T cells may come from the graft donor. The CDR3, as DNA: TGTGCCAGCAGCTTATCAGCGGTCTCCTACGAGCAGTACTTC. This translates into CASSLSAVSYEQYF.